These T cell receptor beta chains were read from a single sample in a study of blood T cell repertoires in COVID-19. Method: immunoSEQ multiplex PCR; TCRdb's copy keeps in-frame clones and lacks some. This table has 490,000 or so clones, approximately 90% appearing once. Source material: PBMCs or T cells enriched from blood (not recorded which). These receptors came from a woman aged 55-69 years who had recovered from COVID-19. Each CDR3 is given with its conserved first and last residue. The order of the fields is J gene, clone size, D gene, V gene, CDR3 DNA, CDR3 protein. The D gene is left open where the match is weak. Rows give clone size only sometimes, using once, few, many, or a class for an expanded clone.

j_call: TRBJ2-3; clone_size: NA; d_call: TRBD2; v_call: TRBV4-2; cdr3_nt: TGTGCCAGCAGCCAATGGTTAGCGGGGGAAGATACGCAGTATTTT; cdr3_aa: CASSQWLAGEDTQYF
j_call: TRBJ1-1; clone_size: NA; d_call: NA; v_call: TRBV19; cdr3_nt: TGTGCCAGTAGCCCGGCCCAGGCTGAAGCTTTCTTT; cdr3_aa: CASSPAQAEAFF
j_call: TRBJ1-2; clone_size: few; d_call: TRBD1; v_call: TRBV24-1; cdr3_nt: TGTGCCACCAGTGACCGCACAGGGGGCGCCTTTGGCTACACCTTC; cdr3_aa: CATSDRTGGAFGYTF
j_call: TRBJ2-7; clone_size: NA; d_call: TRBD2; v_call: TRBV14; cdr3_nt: TGTGCCAGCAGCCAAGATGCGCGGGCTAGCGGGGGCTACGAGCAGTACTTC; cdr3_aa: CASSQDARASGGYEQYF
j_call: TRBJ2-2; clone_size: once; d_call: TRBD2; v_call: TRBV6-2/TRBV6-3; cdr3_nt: TGTGCCAGCAGTCCGCGACTAGCGGGGGCCGGGGAGCTGTTTTTT; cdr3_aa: CASSPRLAGAGELFF
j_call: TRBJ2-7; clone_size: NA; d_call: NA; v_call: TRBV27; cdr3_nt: TGTGCCAGCAGTTTAGACGGGGGAGGATACGAGCAGTACTTC; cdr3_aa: CASSLDGGGYEQYF
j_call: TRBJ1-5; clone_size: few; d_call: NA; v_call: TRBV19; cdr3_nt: TGTGCCAGTAGTCCGGGACAAATTAGCAATCAGCCCCAGCATTTT; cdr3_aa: CASSPGQISNQPQHF
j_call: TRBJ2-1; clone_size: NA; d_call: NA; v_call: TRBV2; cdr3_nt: TGTGCCAGCAGTGACTTCGTCGGAGGTGAGCAGTTCTTC; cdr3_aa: CASSDFVGGEQFF
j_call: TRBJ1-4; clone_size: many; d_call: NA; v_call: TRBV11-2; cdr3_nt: TGTGCCAGCAGCTTTGGCCCGGGGAAACTGTTTTTT; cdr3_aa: CASSFGPGKLFF
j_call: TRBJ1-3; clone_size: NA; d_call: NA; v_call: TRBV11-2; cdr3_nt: TGTGCCAGCAGCTCTCCCCGGGGAGGGAGATCTGGAAACACCATATATTTT; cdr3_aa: CASSSPRGGRSGNTIYF
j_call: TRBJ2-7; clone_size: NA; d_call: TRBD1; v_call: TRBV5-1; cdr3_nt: TGCGCCAGCAGCTTGGTCAGGGGGAACTACGAGCAGTACTTC; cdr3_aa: CASSLVRGNYEQYF
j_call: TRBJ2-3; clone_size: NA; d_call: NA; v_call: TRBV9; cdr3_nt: TGTGCCAGCAGCGCCAATACAGATACGCAGTATTTT; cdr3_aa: CASSANTDTQYF
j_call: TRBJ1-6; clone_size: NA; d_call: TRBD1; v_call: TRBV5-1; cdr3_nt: TGCGCCAGCAGACCCACCGGGACAGGGAAGTCACCCCTCCACTTT; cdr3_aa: CASRPTGTGKSPLHF
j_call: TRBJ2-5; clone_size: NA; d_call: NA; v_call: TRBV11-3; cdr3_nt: TGTGCCAGCAGCGACGGACCTGCTAGCGAGACCCAGTACTTC; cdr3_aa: CASSDGPASETQYF
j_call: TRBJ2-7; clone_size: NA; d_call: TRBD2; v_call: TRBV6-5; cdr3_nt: TGTGCCAGCAGTACCACTAGCGGAATCTACGAGCAGTACTTC; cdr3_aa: CASSTTSGIYEQYF
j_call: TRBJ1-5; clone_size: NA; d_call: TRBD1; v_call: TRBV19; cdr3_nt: TGTGCCAGTAATGCGGGACAGGGGAGGGGTCAGCCCCAGCATTTT; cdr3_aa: CASNAGQGRGQPQHF
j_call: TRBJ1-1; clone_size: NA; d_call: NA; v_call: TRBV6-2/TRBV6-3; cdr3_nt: TGTGCCAGCAGTCCAAGGGGTAGGGAAAACGCTTTCTTT; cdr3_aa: CASSPRGRENAFF
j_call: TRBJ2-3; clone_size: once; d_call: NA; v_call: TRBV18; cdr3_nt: TGTGCCAGCTCACCGATGGGGCGAGATACGCAGTATTTT; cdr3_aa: CASSPMGRDTQYF
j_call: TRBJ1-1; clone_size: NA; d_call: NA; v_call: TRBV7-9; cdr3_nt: TGTGCCAGCAGCTTAGGGGGAAGGGGGACGAACACTGAAGCTTTCTTT; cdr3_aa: CASSLGGRGTNTEAFF
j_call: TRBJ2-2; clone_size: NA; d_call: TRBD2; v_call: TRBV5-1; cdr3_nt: TGCGCCAGGCAGACAGGGCTCCGACTAGCGGGGGGGTATAGGGAGCTGTTTTTT; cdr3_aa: CARQTGLRLAGGYRELFF
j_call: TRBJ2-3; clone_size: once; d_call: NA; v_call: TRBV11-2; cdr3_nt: TGTGCCAGCAGCTTAATAGAGGAGGGGCTTTCTACGCAGTATTTT; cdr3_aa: CASSLIEEGLSTQYF
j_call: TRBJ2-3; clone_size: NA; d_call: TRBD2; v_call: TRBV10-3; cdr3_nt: TGTGCCATCAGTGAGTCCCCCCCAACTAGCGGGGGTGGAACGCAGTATTTT; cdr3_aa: CAISESPPTSGGGTQYF
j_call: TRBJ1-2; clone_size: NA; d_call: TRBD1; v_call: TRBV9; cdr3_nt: TGTGCCAGCAGCGCACTCTCCTCAGGGGGCTATGGCTACACCTTC; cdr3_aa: CASSALSSGGYGYTF
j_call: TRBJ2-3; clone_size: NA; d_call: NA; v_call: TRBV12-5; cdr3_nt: TGTGCTAGTGGTGGGGAGGTCACAGATACGCAGTATTTT; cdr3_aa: CASGGEVTDTQYF
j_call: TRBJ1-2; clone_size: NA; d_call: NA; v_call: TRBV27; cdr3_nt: TGTGCCAGCAGTTTCGAGGGAACCTATGGCTACACCTTC; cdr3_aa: CASSFEGTYGYTF
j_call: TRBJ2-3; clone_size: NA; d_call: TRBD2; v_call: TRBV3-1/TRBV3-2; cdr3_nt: TGTGCCAGCAGCCAAGCGGGGGGTGCAGATACGCAGTATTTT; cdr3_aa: CASSQAGGADTQYF
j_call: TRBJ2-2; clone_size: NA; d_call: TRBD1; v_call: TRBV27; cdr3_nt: TGTGCCAGCAGTTTCGCCGGGACAGGGGTCGGCGCGAACACCGGGGAGCTGTTTTTT; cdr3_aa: CASSFAGTGVGANTGELFF